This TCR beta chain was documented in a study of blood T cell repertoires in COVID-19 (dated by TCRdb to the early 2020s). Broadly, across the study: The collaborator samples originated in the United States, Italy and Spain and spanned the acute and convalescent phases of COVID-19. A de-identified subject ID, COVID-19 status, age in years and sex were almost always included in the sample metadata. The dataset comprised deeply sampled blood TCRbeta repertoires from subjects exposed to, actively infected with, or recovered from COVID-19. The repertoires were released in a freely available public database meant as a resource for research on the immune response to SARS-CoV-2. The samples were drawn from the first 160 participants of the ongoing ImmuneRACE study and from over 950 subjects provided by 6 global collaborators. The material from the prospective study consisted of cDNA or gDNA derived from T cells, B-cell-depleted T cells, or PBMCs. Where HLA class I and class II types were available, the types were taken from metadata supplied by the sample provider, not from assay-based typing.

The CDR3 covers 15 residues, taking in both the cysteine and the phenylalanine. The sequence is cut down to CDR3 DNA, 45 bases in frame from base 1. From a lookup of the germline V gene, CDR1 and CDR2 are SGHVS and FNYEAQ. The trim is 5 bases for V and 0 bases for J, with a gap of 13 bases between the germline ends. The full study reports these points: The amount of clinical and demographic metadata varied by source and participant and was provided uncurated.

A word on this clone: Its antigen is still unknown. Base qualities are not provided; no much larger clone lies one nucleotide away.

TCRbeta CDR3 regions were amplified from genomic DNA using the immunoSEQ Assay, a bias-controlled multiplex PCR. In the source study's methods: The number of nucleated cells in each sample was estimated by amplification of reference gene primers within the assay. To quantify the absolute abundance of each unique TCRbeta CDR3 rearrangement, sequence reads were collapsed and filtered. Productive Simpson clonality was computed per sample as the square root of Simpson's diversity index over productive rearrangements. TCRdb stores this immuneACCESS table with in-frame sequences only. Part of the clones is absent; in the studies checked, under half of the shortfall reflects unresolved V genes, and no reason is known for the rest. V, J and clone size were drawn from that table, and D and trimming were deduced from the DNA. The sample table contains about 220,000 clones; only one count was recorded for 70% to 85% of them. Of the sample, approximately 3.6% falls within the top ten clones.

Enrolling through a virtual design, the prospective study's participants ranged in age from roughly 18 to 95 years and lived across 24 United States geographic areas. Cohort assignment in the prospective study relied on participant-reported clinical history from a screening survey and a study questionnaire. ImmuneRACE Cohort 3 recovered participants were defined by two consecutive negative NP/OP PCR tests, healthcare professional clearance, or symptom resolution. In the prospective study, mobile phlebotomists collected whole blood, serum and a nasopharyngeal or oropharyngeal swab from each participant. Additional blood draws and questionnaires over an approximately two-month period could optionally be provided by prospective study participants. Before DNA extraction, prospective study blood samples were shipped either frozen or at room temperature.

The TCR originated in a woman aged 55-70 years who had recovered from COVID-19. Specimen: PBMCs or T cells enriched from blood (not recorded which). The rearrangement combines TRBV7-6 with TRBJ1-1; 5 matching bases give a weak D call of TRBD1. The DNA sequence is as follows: TGTGCCAGCAGCCCCTCAGGGTTGGTGAACACTGAAGCTTTCTTT. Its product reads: CASSPSGLVNTEAFF.